Sequencing of this T cell receptor beta chain was carried out in a study of blood T cell repertoires in COVID-19. The wider study: The United States, Italy and Spain provided the acute and convalescent COVID-19 samples.

The sample holds one count of this clone. Original data processing: Reference gene primer amplification yielded estimated nucleated cell counts. The assay was immunoSEQ multiplex PCR, and TCRdb's table has in-frame clones only and misses some. V and J calls and clone size come straight from that table; D and trimming were deduced from the DNA. The sample lists around 100,000 clones, over 75% occurring once. The CDR3 is 14 residues long. The germline gives CDR1 MNHEY, CDR2 SVGAGI. V shed 6 bases and J 4 bases; nucleotides not matched to a gene: 2. The receptor was isolated from a human donor in a cohort sampled during active or convalescent COVID-19. The chain combines TRBV6-5 with TRBJ2-2; 10 positions agree with TRBD1. Material: peripheral blood. The CDR3 loop is CASRRTGGTGELFF. Here the CDR3 DNA reads TGTGCCAGCAGAAGGACAGGGGGCACCGGGGAGCTGTTTTTT.